Below are 18 T cell receptor beta chains sequenced from a single sample in a study of T cell responses to AZD1222 COVID-19 vaccine. The table came from immunoSEQ multiplex PCR; TCRdb's copy has only in-frame clones and leaves some out. Here the sample spans 45,000 to 60,000 clones, around 90% being singletons. This sample comprised peripheral blood, obtained on day 0 of AZD1222 vaccination. The origin of the receptors is an adult in good health.

The chain uses TRBV6-1 and TRBJ2-7; D is uncertain. Trimming left V 0 bases short and J 10 bases short, with 10 bases between. CDR3 size: 12 residues. Germline CDR1 and CDR2: MNHNS and SASEGT. CDR3 DNA: TGTGCCAGCAGTGAAGCGTCCAAGGTCCAGTACTTC. Its protein is CASSEASKVQYF.

The chain uses TRBV3-1 (or the pseudogene TRBV3-2) and TRBJ2-7; 7 bases line up with TRBD2. Germline CDR1 is LGHDT and CDR2 is YNNKEL (reference sequence). The trim removed 6 bases at V and 9 bases at J, leaving 8 bases unmatched. The CDR3 contains 12 residues. This CDR3 is CASRGEGTGQYF. CDR3 nucleotides: TGTGCCAGCAGAGGGGAGGGAACCGGGCAGTACTTC.

The chain couples TRBV4-1 to TRBJ1-2, with D unresolved. Germline V gene lookup returns CDR1 MGHRA and CDR2 YSYEKL. The CDR3 totals 14 residues. Trimming cost V 1 base and J 2 bases, with 8 bases left between them. This CDR3 reads CASSQVSGNYGYTF. The CDR3 bases are TGCGCCAGCAGCCAAGTCTCTGGGAACTATGGCTACACCTTC.

The chain employs TRBV13 and TRBJ2-7; 12 bases align to TRBD2. Losses at the gene ends were 5 bases for V and 6 bases for J; bases not matched to a gene: 5. CDR1 PRHDT and CDR2 FYEKMQ come from the germline V gene (reference sequence). The CDR3 has 14 residues. The chain's CDR3 is CASSPSGGAGEQYF. CDR3 in DNA: TGTGCCAGCAGCCCTAGCGGGGGGGCCGGCGAGCAGTACTTC.

The chain joins TRBV9 to TRBJ2-3; 9 bases agree with TRBD2. The CDR3 is made up of 16 amino acids. Germline trimming cut 0 bases from V and 4 bases from J; bases unmatched to any gene: 6. Germline V CDR1 and CDR2: SGDLS, YYNGEE. The CDR3 loop reads CASSVGGGGASDTQYF. CDR3 in DNA: TGTGCCAGCAGCGTAGGAGGCGGGGGGGCTTCAGATACGCAGTATTTT.

The chain recombines TRBV21-1 with TRBJ2-5; no check of the table's D call, TRBD1, against the DNA was made. TRBV21-1 corresponds to a pseudogene. This CDR3 is built from 14 residues. The DNA for the CDR3 is TGTGCCAGCAGCAAGGGCCGCCTGAATGAGACCCAGTACTTC. It codes for CASSKGRLNETQYF.

The chain is built from TRBV5-4 and TRBJ2-7; 9 bases are shared with TRBD1. Germline trimming cut 4 bases from V and 2 bases from J; bases unmatched to any gene: 7. Germline V gene lookup returns CDR1 SGHNT and CDR2 YYREEE (reference sequence). CDR3 length equals 15 residues. The CDR3 sequence is CASSVGTGFAYEQYF. DNA of the CDR3: TGTGCCAGCAGCGTCGGGACAGGGTTCGCCTACGAGCAGTACTTC.

V is TRBV19 and J is TRBJ2-5; 7 bases align to TRBD2. Germline CDR1 reads LNHDA; CDR2 reads SQIVND (reference sequence). This CDR3 region has 14 residues. V lost 4 bases, J lost 3 bases, and 5 bases stayed unmatched. CDR3 coding DNA: TGTGCCAGTAGTACAATAGCGGGTGAAGAGACCCAGTACTTC. Amino acids: CASSTIAGEETQYF. The variable domain in full, completed from reference TRBV19 and TRBJ2-5, reads DGGITQSPKYLFRKEGQNVTLSCEQNLNHDAMYWYRQDPGQGLRLIYYSQIVNDFQKGDIAEGYSVSREKKESFPLTVTSAQKNPTAFYLCASSTIAGEETQYFGPGTRLLVL.

The CDR3 protein is CASSRDSEQYF. CDR3 bases: TGTGCCAGCAGCCGCGACAGCGAGCAGTACTTC. The V and J genes are TRBV6-1 and TRBJ2-7; D is possibly TRBD1 (5 bases). Germline V CDR1 and CDR2: MNHNS, SASEGT. V was shortened by 6 bases and J by 6 bases, with 9 bases between the two germline ends. This CDR3 is 11 amino acids long.

The genes are TRBV3-1 (or the pseudogene TRBV3-2) and TRBJ2-5; 8 bases align to TRBD1. J gave up 5 bases and V 0 bases, and 17 bases lay outside the gene matches. The CDR3 loop spans 19 amino acids. CDR1 is LGHDT, CDR2 YNNKEL, per germline (reference sequence). CDR3 DNA: TGTGCCAGCAGCCAAGATAAGGGGTCCAGGGGGCCAACTCATGAGACCCAGTACTTC. Protein product: CASSQDKGSRGPTHETQYF.

This rearrangement joins TRBV24-1 to TRBJ1-1; D remains unclear. CDR1 and CDR2 from the germline V gene are KGHDR and SFDVKD. Trimming cost V 10 bases and J 0 bases, with 20 bases left between them. The length of the CDR3 is 16 residues. The CDR3 sequence is CATQTGVHTLNTEAFF. CDR3 bases: TGTGCCACACAAACCGGGGTGCACACTTTGAACACTGAAGCTTTCTTT.

V is TRBV5-1 and J is TRBJ1-5; a possible D gene is TRBD1 (5 bases). The CDR3 is made up of 15 amino acids. V dropped 1 base and J dropped 4 bases, with 12 bases sitting between them. Germline V gives CDR1 SGHRS, CDR2 YFSETQ. CDR3 residues: CASSLLGTDNQPQHF. In DNA form, the CDR3 reads TGCGCCAGCAGCTTGCTCGGGACTGATAATCAGCCCCAGCATTTT.

The chain combines TRBV11-2 with TRBJ2-7, with D uncertain. Looked up from germline, CDR1 is SGHAT and CDR2 is FQNNGV. CDR3 size: 13 residues. The V gene lost 1 base and the J gene lost 3 bases, with 7 bases spanning the gap. CDR3 protein: CASSLGANYEQYF. The DNA of the CDR3 is TGTGCCAGCAGCTTAGGAGCGAACTACGAGCAGTACTTC.

V and J are TRBV24-1 and TRBJ2-1; 8 positions agree with TRBD1. The germline V gene encodes CDR1 KGHDR and CDR2 SFDVKD. V trimming: 5 bases; J trimming: 2 bases; junction bases outside the gene matches: 7. This CDR3 contains 16 residues. The CDR3 nucleotides are TGTGCCACCAGTGGCCCAACAGGGGGAGCCTACAATGAGCAGTTCTTC. Its protein product is CATSGPTGGAYNEQFF.

This clone was counted once. V and J are TRBV7-8 and TRBJ2-7; D remains unclear. Germline V gives CDR1 SGHVS, CDR2 FQNEAQ. Trimming stripped 7 bases from V and 7 bases from J, with 17 bases between. This CDR3 has 13 residues. As DNA, the CDR3 is TGTGCCAGCAACTCTGATATGTCGGAAGAGCAGTACTTC. This sequence encodes CASNSDMSEEQYF.

The chain couples TRBV12-1 to TRBJ1-6; TRBD1 is taken as the D call from the table, unchecked against the DNA. TRBV12-1 constitutes a pseudogene. The CDR3 runs 14 residues. CDR3 bases: TGTGCCAGCAGCATCAGGGTCTATAATTCACCCCTCCACTTT. It encodes CASSIRVYNSPLHF.

The chain links TRBV9 to TRBJ1-5; no firm D call. V dropped 4 bases and J dropped 4 bases, with 9 bases sitting between them. The germline CDR1 and CDR2 sequences are SGDLS and YYNGEE. CDR3 length: 13 amino acids. The CDR3 coding sequence is TGTGCCAGCAGCTTCGGCCAGAATCAGCCCCAGCATTTT. This translates into CASSFGQNQPQHF.

This clone occurred once. The V call is TRBV18, the J call TRBJ2-1; 9 bases match TRBD2. The germline CDR1 and CDR2 sequences are KGHSH and LQKENI. Germline trimming cut 9 bases from V and 2 bases from J; bases unmatched to any gene: 8. This CDR3 region has 15 residues. The DNA of the CDR3 is TGTGCCAGTCGCGGGCAGCGGGGGGCCTACAATGAGCAGTTCTTC. As protein: CASRGQRGAYNEQFF.